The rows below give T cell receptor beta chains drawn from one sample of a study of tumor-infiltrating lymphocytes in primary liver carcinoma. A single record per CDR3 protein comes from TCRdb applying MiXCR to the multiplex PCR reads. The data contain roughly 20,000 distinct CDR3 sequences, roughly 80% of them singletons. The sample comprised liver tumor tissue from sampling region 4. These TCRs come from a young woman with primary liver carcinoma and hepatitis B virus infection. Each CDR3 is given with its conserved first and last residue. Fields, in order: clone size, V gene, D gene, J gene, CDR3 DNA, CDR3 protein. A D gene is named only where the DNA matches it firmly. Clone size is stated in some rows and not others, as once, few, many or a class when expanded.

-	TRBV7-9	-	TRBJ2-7	TGTGGCAGGAGCTCGGGACGCCTCTCCTACGAGCAGTACTTC	CGRSSGRLSYEQYF
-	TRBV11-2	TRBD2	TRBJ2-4	TGTGCCAGCAGCCATGCCGGGACATTTACCGGGACTAGCGGGGGACAACACATTGAGTACTTC	CASSHAGTFTGTSGGQHIEYF
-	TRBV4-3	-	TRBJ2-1	TGTACCAGCAGCCAAGATTGGGAGTACGCCTACAATGAGCAGTTCTTC	CTSSQDWEYAYNEQFF
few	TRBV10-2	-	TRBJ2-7	TGCGCCAGCAGCCCAAGACTGGCCTATCAGCAGTACTTC	CASSPRLAYQQYF
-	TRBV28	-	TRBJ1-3	TGTGCCGGCACTTTGAGAGGTTCCGGAAACACCATATATTTT	CAGTLRGSGNTIYF
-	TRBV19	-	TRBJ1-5	TGTGCCAGTAGAGCTTGGACAGACATCAATCAGCCCCAGCATTTT	CASRAWTDINQPQHF
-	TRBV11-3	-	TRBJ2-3	TGTGCCAGCAGTTTAGATGGGCTCACAGATACACAGTATTTT	CASSLDGLTDTQYF
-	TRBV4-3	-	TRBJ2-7	TGCACCAGCAGCCAAGATCGATTGACTGGGCGGGAGCAGTACTTC	CTSSQDRLTGREQYF
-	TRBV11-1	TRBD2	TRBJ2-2	TGTGCCACTAGCATGGTTATGGCGGGAGTGTCCGGGGAGCTGTTTTTT	CATSMVMAGVSGELFF
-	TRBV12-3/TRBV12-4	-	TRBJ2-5	TGTGCCAGCAGGACCTACCCCGGGAGCGAAAAGACCCTGTACTTC	CASRTYPGSEKTLYF
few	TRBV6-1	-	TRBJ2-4	TGTGCCAGCAGGTTGGGAGGCGGTCTAGCCGAAGACATTAAGTACTTC	CASRLGGGLAEDIKYF
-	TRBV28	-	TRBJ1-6	TGTGCCAGTAGTGGACTATCCGGAACTTCACCCCTCTACTTC	CASSGLSGTSPLYF
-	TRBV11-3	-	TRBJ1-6	TGTGCCCGCAGCCTTAAGAGGAGCTATAATTCACCCCTCCACTTT	CARSLKRSYNSPLHF